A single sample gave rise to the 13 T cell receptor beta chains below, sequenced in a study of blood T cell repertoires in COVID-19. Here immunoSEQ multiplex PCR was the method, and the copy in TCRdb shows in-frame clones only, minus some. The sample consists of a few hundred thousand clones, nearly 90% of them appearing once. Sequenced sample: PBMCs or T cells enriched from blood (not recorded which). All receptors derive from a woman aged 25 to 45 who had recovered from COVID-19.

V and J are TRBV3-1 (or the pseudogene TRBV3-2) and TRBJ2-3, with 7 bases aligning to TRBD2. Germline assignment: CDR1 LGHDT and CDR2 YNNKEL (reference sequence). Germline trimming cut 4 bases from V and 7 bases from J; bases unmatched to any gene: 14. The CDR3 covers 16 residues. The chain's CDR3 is CASSPLYAGAWNTQYF. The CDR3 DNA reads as TGTGCCAGCAGCCCTCTCTATGCGGGAGCTTGGAATACGCAGTATTTT.

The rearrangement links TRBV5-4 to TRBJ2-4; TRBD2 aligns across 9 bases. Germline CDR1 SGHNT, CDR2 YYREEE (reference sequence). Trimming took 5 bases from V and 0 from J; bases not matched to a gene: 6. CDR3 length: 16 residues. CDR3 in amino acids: CASSLTSGLAKNIQYF. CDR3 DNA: TGTGCCAGCAGTTTAACTAGCGGGTTAGCCAAAAACATTCAGTACTTC.

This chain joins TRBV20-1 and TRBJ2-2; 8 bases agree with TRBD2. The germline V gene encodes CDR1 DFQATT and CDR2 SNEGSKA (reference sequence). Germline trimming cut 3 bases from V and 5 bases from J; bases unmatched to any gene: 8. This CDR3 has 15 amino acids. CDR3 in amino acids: CSASSGTRTTGELFF. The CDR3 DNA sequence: TGCAGTGCTAGTTCAGGGACTAGAACGACCGGGGAGCTGTTTTTT.

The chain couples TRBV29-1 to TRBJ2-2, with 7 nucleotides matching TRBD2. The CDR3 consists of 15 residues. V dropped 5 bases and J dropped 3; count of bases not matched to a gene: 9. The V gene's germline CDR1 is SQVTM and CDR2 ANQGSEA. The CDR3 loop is CSVPVGGRDTGELFF. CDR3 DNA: TGCAGCGTTCCAGTGGGCGGGAGAGACACCGGGGAGCTGTTTTTT.

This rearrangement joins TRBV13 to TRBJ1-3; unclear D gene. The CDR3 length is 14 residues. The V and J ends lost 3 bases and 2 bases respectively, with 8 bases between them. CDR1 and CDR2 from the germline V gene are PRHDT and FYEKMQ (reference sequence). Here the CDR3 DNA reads TGTGCCAGCAGCTTCGGGGTGACTGGAAACACCATATATTTT. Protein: CASSFGVTGNTIYF.

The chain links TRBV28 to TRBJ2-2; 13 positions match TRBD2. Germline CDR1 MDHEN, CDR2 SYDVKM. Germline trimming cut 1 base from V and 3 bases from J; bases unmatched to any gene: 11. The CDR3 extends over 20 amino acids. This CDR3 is CASSLSRGLAGRGDTGELFF. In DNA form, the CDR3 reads TGTGCCAGCAGTTTATCAAGGGGACTAGCGGGAAGGGGGGACACCGGGGAGCTGTTTTTT.

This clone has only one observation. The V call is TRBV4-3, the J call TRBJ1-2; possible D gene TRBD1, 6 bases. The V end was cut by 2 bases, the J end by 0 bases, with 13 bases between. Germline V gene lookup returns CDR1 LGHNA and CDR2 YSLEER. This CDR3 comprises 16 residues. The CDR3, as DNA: TGCGCCAGCAGCCAAAAGGGGGGGGCCTCTAACTATGGCTACACCTTC. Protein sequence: CASSQKGGASNYGYTF.

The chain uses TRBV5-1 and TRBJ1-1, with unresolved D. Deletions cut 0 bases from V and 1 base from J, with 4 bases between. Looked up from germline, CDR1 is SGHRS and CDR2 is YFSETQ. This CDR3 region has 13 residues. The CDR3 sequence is CASSLAQNTEAFF. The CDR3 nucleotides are TGCGCCAGCAGCTTGGCCCAGAACACTGAAGCTTTCTTT.

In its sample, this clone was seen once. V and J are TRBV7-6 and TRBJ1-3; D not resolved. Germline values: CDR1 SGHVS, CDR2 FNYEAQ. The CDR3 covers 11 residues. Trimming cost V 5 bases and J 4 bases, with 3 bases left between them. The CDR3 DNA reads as TGTGCCAGCAGCCCGGGAAACACCATATATTTT. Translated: CASSPGNTIYF.

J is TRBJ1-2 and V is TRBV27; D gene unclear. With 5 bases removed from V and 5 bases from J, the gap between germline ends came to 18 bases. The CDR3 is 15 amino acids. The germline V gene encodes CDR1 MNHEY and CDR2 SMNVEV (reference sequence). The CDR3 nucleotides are TGTGCCAGCAGTCCCGGTAGAAGTGTTCGGTATGGCTACACCTTC. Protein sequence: CASSPGRSVRYGYTF.

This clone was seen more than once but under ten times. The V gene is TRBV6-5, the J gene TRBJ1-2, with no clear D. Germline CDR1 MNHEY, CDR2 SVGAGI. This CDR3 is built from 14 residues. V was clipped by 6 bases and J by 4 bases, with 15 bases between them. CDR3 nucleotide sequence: TGTGCCAGCAGGGCCTCTGTGGGCCTCTATGGCTACACCTTC. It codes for CASRASVGLYGYTF.

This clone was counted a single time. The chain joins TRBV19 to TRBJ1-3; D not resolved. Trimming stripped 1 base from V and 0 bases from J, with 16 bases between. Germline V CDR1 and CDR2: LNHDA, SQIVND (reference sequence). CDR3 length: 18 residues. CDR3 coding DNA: TGTGCCAGTAGTATAGTAGGTTGGGGAGAAAGCTCTGGAAACACCATATATTTT. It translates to CASSIVGWGESSGNTIYF.

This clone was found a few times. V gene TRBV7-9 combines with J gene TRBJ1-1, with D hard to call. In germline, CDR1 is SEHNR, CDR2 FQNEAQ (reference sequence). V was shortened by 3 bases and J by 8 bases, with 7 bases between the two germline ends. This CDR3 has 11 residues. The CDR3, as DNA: TGTGCCAGCAGCTTGGGCAGAGAAGCTTTCTTT. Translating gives CASSLGREAFF.